One and the same sample provided the 16 T cell receptor beta chains below, sequenced in a study of T-cell reconstitution after alpha-beta-depleted transplantation in children. Unique molecular identifiers were used in preparing the TCRbeta library. TCRdb redid the calling of the PCR reads with MiXCR, one entry per CDR3 protein. The data contain 500,000 to 650,000 distinct CDR3 sequences, 10% to 15% of them singletons. The sample here was PBMCs, mostly from graft donor cells, taken 360 days after TCRalphabeta/CD19-depleted stem cell transplant. These TCRs come from a male patient younger than 18 who had a stem cell transplant for acute myeloid leukemia, so the T cells may come from the graft donor.

This clonotype was seen a few times. This chain connects TRBV28 to TRBJ2-7; TRBD2 agrees at 10 bases. The CDR3 contains 16 residues. Trimming cost V 5 bases and J 2 bases; bases outside gene matches: 9. The germline V gene has CDR1 MDHEN and CDR2 SYDVKM. CDR3 sequence: CASSLELAGTAYEQYF. The CDR3 DNA reads TGTGCCAGCAGTCTCGAACTAGCGGGGACAGCCTACGAGCAGTACTTC.

This clonotype was seen a few times. This rearrangement joins TRBV27 to TRBJ2-2; 13 nucleotides align to TRBD2. The CDR3 loop spans 16 amino acids. Per the germline V gene, CDR1 is MNHEY and CDR2 is SMNVEV (reference sequence). V lost 5 bases, J lost 7 bases, and 7 bases stayed unmatched. The DNA of the CDR3 is TGTGCCAGCAGTCAAGGACTAGCGGGAGAGAGCGGGGAGCTGTTTTTT. This encodes CASSQGLAGESGELFF.

This clonotype has only a few counts. This sequence joins TRBV6-2 or TRBV6-3 and TRBJ1-1; D is uncertain. In germline, CDR1 is MNHEY, CDR2 SVGEGT. The V and J ends lost 6 bases and 0 bases respectively, with 17 bases between them. This CDR3 is built from 16 residues. The CDR3 spells CASSRSAGVVNTEAFF. The CDR3 DNA is TGTGCCAGCAGCCGCTCAGCGGGTGTGGTGAACACTGAAGCTTTCTTT.

This clonotype occurred a few times. The chain links TRBV15 to TRBJ2-2; D possibly corresponds to TRBD2 (6 bases). The CDR3 sequence is 16 residues long. From germline, CDR1 is LNHNV and CDR2 YYDKDF (reference sequence). V was clipped by 5 bases and J by 2 bases, with 15 bases between them. The CDR3 loop is CATSVTGTPNTGELFF. For the CDR3, the DNA is TGTGCCACCAGCGTAACCGGGACTCCCAACACCGGGGAGCTGTTTTTT.

This clonotype was observed at least ten times. This chain joins TRBV29-1 and TRBJ2-1; 8 bases align to TRBD2. CDR3 size: 13 residues. Germline V gene data show CDR1 as SQVTM and CDR2 as ANQGSEA. The V and J ends lost 7 bases and 8 bases, in that order; junction bases with no gene match: 10. The CDR3 loop reads CSGGLVSVDEQFF. The DNA for the CDR3 is TGCAGCGGGGGACTAGTCTCTGTGGATGAGCAGTTCTTC.

The chain joins TRBV20-1 to TRBJ2-7; D tentatively fits TRBD1 or TRBD2 (5 bases each). This CDR3 comprises 14 residues. V was pared by 2 bases and J by 3 bases, with 14 bases between. The germline V gene has CDR1 DFQATT and CDR2 SNEGSKA (reference sequence). CDR3 amino acids: CSARWDGENYEQYF. The CDR3 nucleotides are TGCAGTGCTAGATGGGACGGGGAGAACTACGAGCAGTACTTC.

The rearrangement joins TRBV20-1 to TRBJ2-3; weak D call: TRBD1 (5 bases). Germline V lookup: CDR1 DFQATT, CDR2 SNEGSKA (reference sequence). This CDR3 has 13 residues. Trimming removed 2 bases from V and 4 bases from J, with 10 bases in between. CDR3 sequence (DNA): TGCAGTGCTAGATGGGGCGCAGCAGATACGCAGTATTTT. Encoded protein: CSARWGAADTQYF.

This clonotype was counted ten times or more. The chain employs TRBV11-2 and TRBJ2-5; 9 bases match TRBD2. Unmatched junction bases numbered 8, after V lost 4 bases and J lost 5 bases. Germline CDR1 reads SGHAT; CDR2 reads FQNNGV. The CDR3 is 15 amino acids. CDR3 sequence: CASSSSGMFGETQYF. CDR3 sequence (DNA): TGTGCCAGCAGCTCTAGCGGGATGTTCGGGGAGACCCAGTACTTC. Variable domain in full (rest from reference TRBV11-2 and TRBJ2-5): EAGVAQSPRYKIIEKRQSVAFWCNPISGHATLYWYQQILGQGPKLLIQFQNNGVVDDSQLPKDRFSAERLKGVDSTLKIQPAKLEDSAVYLCASSSSGMFGETQYFGPGTRLLVL.

The V call is TRBV14, the J call TRBJ2-7; 7 bases map to TRBD1. Losses at the gene ends were 5 bases for V and 5 bases for J; bases not matched to a gene: 6. The germline V gene has CDR1 SGHDN and CDR2 FVKESK. The CDR3 length is 13 residues. The CDR3 DNA is TGTGCCAGCAGCAAACAGGGGTACCACGAGCAGTACTTC. Protein sequence: CASSKQGYHEQYF.

The V gene is TRBV11-2, the J gene TRBJ2-5, with 12 bases aligning to TRBD2. The V segment lost 0 bases and the J segment 1 base; nucleotides outside the gene matches: 21. This CDR3 has 23 amino acids. CDR1 and CDR2 from the germline V gene are SGHAT and FQNNGV. CDR3 sequence reads: CASSLDRVLAGGPYFLAQETQYF. The CDR3 DNA reads as TGTGCCAGCAGCTTAGATCGAGTACTAGCGGGAGGCCCTTATTTTCTGGCCCAAGAGACCCAGTACTTC.

This rearrangement joins TRBV4-2 to TRBJ1-4; D gene uncertain. Looked up from germline, CDR1 is LGHNA and CDR2 is YNFKEQ. CDR3 length: 13 amino acids. Between the trimmed V and J ends, which lost 4 bases and 3 bases, there was a span of 6 bases. The CDR3 loop is CASSRTSNEKLFF. CDR3 bases: TGTGCCAGCAGCCGAACTTCTAATGAAAAACTGTTTTTT.

This clonotype turned up a few times. The chain employs TRBV12-3 or TRBV12-4 and TRBJ2-7, with 11 positions matching TRBD2. V shed 4 bases and J 4 bases; nucleotides not matched to a gene: 6. The length of the CDR3 is 15 residues. Here the CDR3 DNA reads TGTGCCAGCAGTTCCGGGACTAGCGGATTGTACGAGCAGTACTTC. Its translation: CASSSGTSGLYEQYF.

This clonotype was observed many times. This chain links TRBV28 with TRBJ2-1; 10 bases line up with TRBD2. Germline lookup yields CDR1 MDHEN and CDR2 SYDVKM. J gave up 6 bases and V 5 bases, and 7 bases lay outside the gene matches. This CDR3 has 15 amino acids. CDR3 sequence: CASSGLAGVSNEQFF. The CDR3 region has the DNA TGTGCCAGCAGTGGTCTAGCGGGAGTAAGCAATGAGCAGTTCTTC.

The chain joins TRBV5-1 to TRBJ2-3, with D possibly TRBD1 on 5 matching bases. The V and J ends lost 0 bases and 0 bases respectively, with 11 bases between them. This CDR3 spans 16 amino acids. Germline-derived CDR1 and CDR2 are SGHRS and YFSETQ. The CDR3 DNA is TGCGCCAGCAGCTTGGATAGGGGCCCTAGCACAGATACGCAGTATTTT. It is translated as CASSLDRGPSTDTQYF.

This clonotype occurred many times. This rearrangement joins TRBV6-5 to TRBJ2-3; D may be TRBD1 (5 bases). V lost 2 bases and J 4 bases, leaving 10 bases between the germline ends. The CDR3 runs to 14 residues. The V gene's germline CDR1 is MNHEY and CDR2 SVGAGI. The CDR3 spells CASSYGPGSDTQYF. The CDR3 DNA reads as TGTGCCAGCAGTTACGGGCCAGGGTCAGATACGCAGTATTTT.

The V and J genes are TRBV27 and TRBJ2-2, with TRBD1 matching 9 bases. CDR3 size: 15 residues. Germline assignment: CDR1 MNHEY and CDR2 SMNVEV (reference sequence). V lost 4 bases and J lost 6; bases outside the gene matches: 6. The CDR3 DNA sequence: TGTGCCAGCAGTTGGGACAGGGTTAACTCCGGGGAGCTGTTTTTT. Translated: CASSWDRVNSGELFF.